A selection of T cell receptor beta chains follows, all from one sample in a study of blood T cell repertoires in COVID-19. The protocol was immunoSEQ multiplex PCR, while the TCRdb copy is restricted to in-frame clones and leaves out a portion. The top ten hold 3.5% to 4% of the sample, which has 200,000 to 250,000 clones, 80% to 90% seen once. Sequencing input: PBMCs or T cells enriched from blood (not recorded which). These receptors all come from a woman in her thirties or forties with acute COVID-19. Each CDR3 is given with its conserved first and last residue. D genes are given only for firm matches. The size entry is marked missing in some rows and otherwise reads once, few, many or a size class.

v_call	j_call	d_call	clone_size	cdr3_aa	cdr3_nt
TRBV12-3/TRBV12-4	TRBJ1-1	-	-	CASTNWGGAFF	TGTGCCAGTACTAACTGGGGAGGAGCTTTCTTT
TRBV16	TRBJ2-3	TRBD2	-	CASSQRGGRGVTQYF	TGTGCCAGCAGCCAACGCGGCGGGAGGGGAGTTACGCAGTATTTT
TRBV5-1	TRBJ2-3	-	-	CALHTRTDLATGTDTQYF	TGCGCCCTCCATACGAGGACTGACTTGGCGACGGGCACAGATACGCAGTATTTT
TRBV14	TRBJ1-1	-	-	CASSQHMNTEAFF	TGTGCCAGCAGCCAACACATGAACACTGAAGCTTTCTTT
TRBV7-8	TRBJ2-3	-	-	CASSFVEGSTDTQYF	TGTGCCAGCAGCTTCGTGGAGGGAAGCACAGATACGCAGTATTTT
TRBV7-3	TRBJ2-3	TRBD2	once	CASSLGLASDTQYF	TGTGCCAGCAGCTTAGGACTAGCGTCAGATACGCAGTATTTT
TRBV7-2	TRBJ2-2	-	-	CASSLAFRAGELFF	TGTGCCAGCAGCTTAGCCTTCCGGGCCGGGGAGCTGTTTTTT
TRBV15	TRBJ1-1	TRBD1	-	CATSRAGTGAPEAFF	TGTGCCACCAGCAGAGCCGGGACAGGAGCTCCTGAAGCTTTCTTT
TRBV24-1	TRBJ2-1	TRBD2	-	CATKGTSGSVLFF	TGTGCCACCAAAGGGACTAGCGGGAGCGTGTTGTTCTTC
TRBV11-2	TRBJ1-1	-	-	CASSLVSGDMNTEAFF	TGTGCCAGCAGCTTAGTCTCCGGGGACATGAACACTGAAGCTTTCTTT
TRBV6-1	TRBJ1-2	-	-	CASSDLYGYTF	TGTGCCAGCAGTGATTTATATGGCTACACCTTC
TRBV18	TRBJ1-4	TRBD1	-	CASSPGQGIPNEKLFF	TGTGCCAGCTCACCGGGACAGGGGATACCTAATGAAAAACTGTTTTTT
TRBV6-6	TRBJ2-7	TRBD2	-	CASRNLAGYEQYF	TGTGCCAGCAGGAATCTAGCGGGCTACGAGCAGTACTTC
TRBV7-9	TRBJ1-1	-	-	CASSSSTEKAFF	TGTGCCAGCAGCTCATCGACAGAAAAAGCTTTCTTT
TRBV5-1	TRBJ2-5	TRBD1	-	CASSDDRGRTETQYF	TGCGCCAGCAGCGATGACAGGGGTAGAACAGAGACCCAGTACTTC
TRBV6-4	TRBJ2-4	TRBD1	-	CASSLTGEGNIQYF	TGTGCCAGCAGCCTGACAGGGGAAGGGAACATTCAGTACTTC
TRBV27	TRBJ2-2	-	few	CASKSGFGELFF	TGTGCCAGCAAATCGGGTTTCGGGGAGCTGTTTTTT
TRBV7-2	TRBJ1-1	-	few	CASSPNLAGGGQGNTEAFF	TGTGCCAGCAGCCCAAACCTCGCGGGGGGGGGCCAGGGGAACACTGAAGCTTTCTTT
TRBV2	TRBJ2-7	TRBD2	many	CASRSQTSGYEQYF	TGTGCCAGCAGATCCCAGACTAGCGGCTACGAGCAGTACTTC
TRBV11-2	TRBJ2-3	TRBD2	-	CASSFRGRGTDTQYF	TGTGCCAGCAGCTTCCGCGGGAGAGGCACAGATACGCAGTATTTT
TRBV6-1	TRBJ2-7	-	few	CASSELVGVRREQYF	TGTGCCAGCAGTGAACTCGTGGGAGTAAGGCGGGAGCAGTACTTC
TRBV10-3	TRBJ2-5	-	-	CAISATRTDSAGRETQYF	TGTGCCATCAGTGCCACCCGAACCGACAGTGCGGGACGCGAGACCCAGTACTTC
TRBV7-2	TRBJ2-2	-	-	CASSLARGTNTGELFF	TGTGCCAGCAGCTTAGCACGCGGGACGAACACCGGGGAGCTGTTTTTT
TRBV3-1/TRBV3-2	TRBJ2-1	TRBD1	-	CASSQGNFRDSTNEQFF	TGTGCCAGCAGCCAAGGGAACTTCCGGGACAGTACTAATGAGCAGTTCTTC
TRBV28	TRBJ1-5	-	-	CASTTAGLYNQPQHF	TGTGCCAGCACCACAGCAGGGCTATACAATCAGCCCCAGCATTTT
TRBV28	TRBJ1-2	TRBD1	-	CASSLEGAGANYGYTF	TGTGCCAGCAGTTTAGAGGGGGCAGGGGCTAACTATGGCTACACCTTC